This T cell receptor (beta chain) was profiled in a study of blood T cell repertoires in COVID-19. Overall study context: Some COVID-19 samples were acute and others convalescent; all came from the United States, Italy and Spain. The cDNA or gDNA used as material had been derived from T cells, B-cell-depleted T cells, or PBMCs.

CDR1 and CDR2 from the germline V gene are KGHSH and LQKENI. V lost 5 bases, J lost 4 bases, and 5 bases stayed unmatched. The CDR3 sequence is 14 residues long. Original data processing: Using reference gene primer amplification, nucleated cell counts were estimated. The data were produced by immunoSEQ multiplex PCR, yet TCRdb's version contains in-frame clones alone and is incomplete. V, J and clone size are those of that table, while D and trimming were read from the DNA. The sample records 150,000 or so clones, roughly 88% being singletons. The rearrangement joins TRBV18 to TRBJ1-3, with 7 positions matching TRBD1. Sequencing used peripheral blood. The TCR sequence derives from a man over 45 with acute or convalescent COVID-19. The DNA for the CDR3 is TGTGCCAGCTCAGAGAGGGACAGCGGAAACACCATATATTTT. Encoded protein: CASSERDSGNTIYF.